A selection of T cell receptor beta chains follows, all from one sample in a study of OX40 agonist ivuxolimab in advanced cancers. The protocol was immunoSEQ multiplex PCR, while the TCRdb copy is restricted to in-frame clones and leaves out a portion. The sample includes tens of thousands of clones, 94% of them seen just once. The sample here was CD4+ or CD8+ T cells sorted from blood, taken in a trial of the OX40 agonist ivuxolimab. The source is an adult with an advanced solid tumor such as melanoma, head and neck, liver or kidney cancer. Both conserved end residues are trimmed from each CDR3. The D gene is left open where the match is weak.

D gene,J gene,V gene,CDR3 protein
TRBD2,TRBJ2-7,TRBV5-1,ASRGPGTSGFYEQY
TRBD2,TRBJ2-7,TRBV28,ASSFSLLAGGPYEQY
NA,TRBJ1-1,TRBV30,AWSVGGGNTEAF
NA,TRBJ1-1,TRBV19,ASSIWVENTEAF
NA,TRBJ1-5,TRBV7-9,ASSHPGQPQH
TRBD1,TRBJ2-7,TRBV9,ASSPRQGLNEQY
NA,TRBJ1-5,TRBV15,ATSLEGPQPQH
TRBD1,TRBJ2-3,TRBV25-1,ASSGPGQGRADTQY
TRBD2,TRBJ2-5,TRBV5-1,ASSTTGLAGEGETQY
TRBD1,TRBJ2-3,TRBV28,ASSPETGIFTDTQY
NA,TRBJ2-7,TRBV12-5,ASGSLRADEQY
NA,TRBJ2-3,TRBV27,ASSSWDSTDTQY
NA,TRBJ2-2,TRBV9,ASSARNTGELF
NA,NA,TRBV5-1,ASSLVAPSYEQY
NA,TRBJ2-1,TRBV7-9,ASSLVGYGYNEQF
NA,TRBJ2-1,TRBV14,ASSQTSRSSYNEQF
NA,TRBJ2-1,TRBV19,ASSWRQGPHNEQF